This T cell receptor beta chain was captured in a study of blood T cell repertoires in COVID-19. Study-level information: Collection of acute and convalescent COVID-19 samples took place in the United States, Italy and Spain.

This CDR3 spans 19 amino acids. V shed 6 bases and J 3 bases; nucleotides not matched to a gene: 15. CDR1 is SNHLY, CDR2 FYNNEI, per germline. Produced via immunoSEQ multiplex PCR; TCRdb's table is partial and in-frame only. Among about 140,000 clones, 80% were seen once, and the ten largest hold 5%. Only one count was recorded for this clone. The sequencing input was peripheral blood. The chain employs TRBV2 and TRBJ1-5; 12 positions match TRBD1. The TCR sequence derives from a woman aged 45 to 65 with acute or convalescent COVID-19. The CDR3 DNA follows: TGTGCCAGCAGGAAGGGACAGGGGGCGAGAACAACGTACAATCAGCCCCAGCATTTT. It specifies CASRKGQGARTTYNQPQHF.